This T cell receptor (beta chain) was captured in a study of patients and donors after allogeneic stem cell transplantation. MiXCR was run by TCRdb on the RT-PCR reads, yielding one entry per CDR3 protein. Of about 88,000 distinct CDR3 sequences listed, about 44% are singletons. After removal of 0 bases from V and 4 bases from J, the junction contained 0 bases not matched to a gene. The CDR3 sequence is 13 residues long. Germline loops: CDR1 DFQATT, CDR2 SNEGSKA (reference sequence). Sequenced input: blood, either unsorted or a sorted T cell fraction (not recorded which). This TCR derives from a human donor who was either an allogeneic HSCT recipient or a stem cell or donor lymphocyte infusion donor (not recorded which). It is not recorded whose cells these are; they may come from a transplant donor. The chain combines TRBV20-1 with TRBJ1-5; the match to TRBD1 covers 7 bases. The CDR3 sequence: CSAREQGNQPQHF. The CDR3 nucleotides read TGCAGTGCTAGAGAACAGGGGAATCAGCCCCAGCATTTT.